These 15 T cell receptor beta chains were all obtained from the same sample, sequenced in a study of cytomegalovirus exposure and HLA in healthy donors. The PCR was carried out with 60 Vbeta primers and 13 Jbeta primers. Assay used: immunoSEQ multiplex PCR; TCRdb lists only in-frame clones, some missing. Among 200,000 to 300,000 clones, over 80% were seen once, and the ten largest hold 5.4%. The sequenced sample was PBMCs. Every receptor here comes from a woman aged 40 to 49 in good health and CMV-seropositive.

The V gene is TRBV10-1, the J gene TRBJ1-3; weak D call: TRBD1 (5 bases). Deletions cut 7 bases from V and 1 base from J, with 11 bases between. Germline CDR1 and CDR2: WNHNN and SYGVQD (reference sequence). CDR3 size: 14 residues. CDR3 region: CASTRDRSGNTIYF. The CDR3 nucleotides are TGCGCCAGCACCCGAGACAGATCTGGAAACACCATATATTTT.

A note on this clone: In the same sample, other DNA sequences code for this CDR3. DNA for the CDR3: TGTGCCAGCAGCCTGGGACTAGCGGGGGGGTACGAGCAGTACTTC. This translates into CASSLGLAGGYEQYF. The chain uses TRBV7-2 and TRBJ2-7, with 16 nucleotides matching TRBD2. The CDR3 is made up of 15 amino acids. Germline V lookup: CDR1 SGHTA, CDR2 FQGNSA. V was pared by 5 bases and J by 4 bases, with 2 bases of the junction left unmatched.

This chain connects TRBV9 to TRBJ1-1; 7 bases line up with TRBD1. The CDR3 runs 14 residues. V was pared by 3 bases and J by 1 base, with 3 bases of the junction left unmatched. Germline loops: CDR1 SGDLS, CDR2 YYNGEE. As DNA, the CDR3 is TGTGCCAGCAGCGCCAGGGGGACGAACACTGAAGCTTTCTTT. It specifies CASSARGTNTEAFF.

This chain connects TRBV5-1 to TRBJ2-3; 8 bases are shared with TRBD1. Trimming removed 2 bases from V and 4 bases from J; junction bases left unmatched: 3. The CDR3 extends over 14 amino acids. CDR1 is SGHRS and CDR2 is YFSETQ in the germline V gene. The CDR3 DNA sequence: TGCGCCAGCAGCTTAGGACAGGGCCCAGATACGCAGTATTTT. Amino acids: CASSLGQGPDTQYF.

The V and J genes are TRBV7-2 and TRBJ1-5; D is perhaps TRBD1 (5 bases). Trimming left V 4 bases short and J 7 bases short, with 23 bases between. The CDR3 has 17 amino acids. Germline loops: CDR1 SGHTA, CDR2 FQGNSA. CDR3 loop: CASSSSTGLYQAQPQHF. DNA of the CDR3: TGTGCCAGCAGCTCCTCGACGGGACTCTACCAGGCCCAGCCCCAGCATTTT.

The chain combines TRBV7-2 with TRBJ2-1, with TRBD1 matching 7 bases. The CDR3 totals 13 residues. With V trimmed by 6 bases and J by 9 bases, 8 bases remained unmatched. Germline lookup yields CDR1 SGHTA and CDR2 FQGNSA. The CDR3 DNA reads as TGTGCCAGCAGACCCCTACAGGGGACTGAGCAGTTCTTC. Residues: CASRPLQGTEQFF.

This clone was seen more than once but under ten times. V is TRBV29-1 and J is TRBJ1-1; weak D call: TRBD1 (5 bases). The CDR3 runs 14 residues. V was trimmed by 3 bases and J by 5 bases, leaving 16 bases between them. Germline-derived CDR1 and CDR2 are SQVTM and ANQGSEA. This CDR3 is CSVEGEGRGTEAFF. Written as DNA, the CDR3 is TGCAGCGTTGAGGGTGAAGGTAGGGGAACTGAAGCTTTCTTT. The entire variable domain, with the rest obtained from reference TRBV29-1 and TRBJ1-1, is as follows: SAVISQKPSRDICQRGTSLTIQCQVDSQVTMMFWYRQQPGQSLTLIATANQGSEATYESGFVIDKFPISRPNLTFSTLTVSNMSPEDSSIYLCSVEGEGRGTEAFFGQGTRLTVV.

As concerns this clone: At one end, the junction sequence differs from germline, possibly due to a read error. The rearrangement uses TRBV15 and TRBJ2-7, with TRBD2 matching 8 bases. The CDR3 is 16 residues long. In germline, CDR1 is LNHNV, CDR2 YYDKDF (reference sequence). CDR3 bases: TGTGTCACCAGCCCTCGCCGTGGGACTAGAAGCGACGAGCAGTACTTC. This sequence encodes CVTSPRRGTRSDEQYF.

The sample holds one count of this clone. The CDR3 DNA reads as TGTGCCAGTAGTATACTAGGGGGACAGGTGAACACTGAAGCTTTCTTT. This encodes CASSILGGQVNTEAFF. The chain recombines TRBV19 with TRBJ1-1; TRBD1 matches at 8 bases. Germline assignment: CDR1 LNHDA and CDR2 SQIVND (reference sequence). Losses at the gene ends were 2 bases for V and 0 bases for J; bases not matched to a gene: 5. This CDR3 spans 16 amino acids.

V is TRBV7-6 and J is TRBJ1-1, with 7 bases identical to TRBD1. Unmatched junction bases numbered 8, after V lost 5 bases and J lost 5 bases. Germline V gives CDR1 SGHVS, CDR2 FNYEAQ. This CDR3 spans 14 amino acids. The CDR3 loop reads CASSTYRGETEAFF. CDR3 in DNA: TGTGCCAGCAGCACTTACAGGGGAGAAACTGAAGCTTTCTTT.

The rearrangement joins TRBV6-6 to TRBJ2-7; a possible D gene is TRBD1 (6 bases). CDR3 length: 15 residues. Germline V CDR1 and CDR2: MNHNY, SVGAGI (reference sequence). V lost 5 bases and J 5 bases, leaving 19 bases between the germline ends. The CDR3 DNA sequence: TGTGCCAGCAGTAGCGGACAGAAGGTCCAAGACGAGCAGTACTTC. It codes for CASSSGQKVQDEQYF.

The V and J genes are TRBV10-3 and TRBJ1-1, with D uncertain. Trimming took off 5 bases at V and 0 bases at J, with 10 bases between the two ends. This CDR3 is built from 14 residues. Per germline, CDR1 ENHRY and CDR2 SYGVKD. The CDR3: CAISRIDMNTEAFF. In DNA, the CDR3 is TGTGCCATCAGTCGGATAGACATGAACACTGAAGCTTTCTTT.

Written as DNA, the CDR3 is TGTGCCAGCAGTCCCCCCCTAGGGCGGGAGGCCGCCTACGAGCAGTACTTC. Translated, it gives CASSPPLGREAAYEQYF. The chain employs TRBV28 and TRBJ2-7, with TRBD2 matching 8 bases. Looked up from germline, CDR1 is MDHEN and CDR2 is SYDVKM. The ends lost 5 bases at V and 2 bases at J; junction bases unmatched: 14. The CDR3 runs 17 residues.

The V and J genes are TRBV29-1 and TRBJ1-5, with D unresolved. This CDR3 spans 13 amino acids. The germline V and J ends were trimmed by 4 bases and 0 bases, with 7 bases remaining between them. Germline values: CDR1 SQVTM, CDR2 ANQGSEA. The CDR3 nucleotides read TGCAGCGTTGCAGACTTTAGCAATCAGCCCCAGCATTTT. Protein: CSVADFSNQPQHF.

V usage is TRBV6-1 and J usage is TRBJ1-2; 7 nucleotides line up with TRBD1. The CDR3 runs 15 residues. Germline V gene lookup returns CDR1 MNHNS and CDR2 SASEGT. V shed 4 bases and J 4 bases; nucleotides not matched to a gene: 9. DNA for the CDR3: TGTGCCAGCAGTGGACCGGGACAGCATGCCTATGGCTACACCTTC. It is translated as CASSGPGQHAYGYTF.